This T cell receptor beta chain was profiled in a study of cytomegalovirus exposure and HLA in healthy donors (dated by TCRdb to about 2017). With regard to the full study: An earlier analysis of approximately 640 of the donors reported approximately 290 Gb of sequence data and 117 million unique TCR beta sequences from about 180 million T cells. Across around 400 genotyped donors of the cohort, an average of approximately 220,000 unique TCR beta nucleotide sequences per donor were sequenced, and 15% to 20% of those sequences were non-productive. The study used immunosequencing to profile the T cell repertoires of under 700 subjects and linked those repertoires to cytomegalovirus serostatus. A handful of DR-DQ haplotypes were handled as single units for association and clustering because linkage in the cohort was strong. An early release that covered about 600 HLA-typed donors contained approximately 290 gigabases of sequencing data and tens of millions of unique TCR sequences. Class I and class II HLA loci were covered by the typing at four-digit resolution. High-throughput TCR immunosequencing, statistical association of individual TCRs with disease status, and machine learning were combined to predict cytomegalovirus infection status. A later analysis re-examined previously published TCR beta repertoires from more than 600 donors and added high-resolution HLA genotyping to investigate patterns of TCR occurrence. The study aimed to test whether cataloging public T cell receptors could reveal signatures of past pathogen exposure. Rather than drawing on any new phenotypic data, the later analysis identified candidate immune exposures from TCR beta sequences and the way those sequences occurred across donors. Genome-wide SNP genotypes for about 65% of the roughly 700 donors were used in a later genetic analysis, which treated that subset as a discovery cohort. To decide whether each TCR beta V gene segment behaved as functional or pseudogenic, an earlier analysis of some 580 of the donors relied on high-throughput TCR beta sequencing. The number of donors typed differed by locus, with roughly 620-630 for A, B, C, DRB1 and DQB1, approximately 500 for DQA1, under 610 for DPA1, and 472 for DPB1. Donor age, sex, ethnicity and CMV serostatus were collected together with the repertoire data. Of the approximately 400 genotyped donors, roughly 80% fell in the genetic ancestry cluster associated with self-reported Caucasian donors. Along with the approximately 700-subject first cohort, a separate validation cohort of 120 different subjects was used. All discovery cohort repertoires had been generated using a single sequencing platform. Results the study describes overall, beyond this receptor: Correlated functional status among segregating V segments might be attributable to linkage disequilibrium, but an unknown experimental factor could not be ruled out. Most TCR sequences were seen in very few donors, while some public TCRs were found in many individuals. Strong co-occurrence of HLA alleles, especially DR and DQ, made assigning TCR associations to individual alleles difficult. Most CMV-associated TCR beta chains appeared to be HLA-restricted in a later analysis, and the HLA associations seemed to be driven largely by CMV exposure. It was suggested by the authors that the approach could potentially be generalized to other disease states and immunological phenotypes. In a later analysis, the rate of TCR association differed among HLA loci, with DRB1 alleles having the most associated TCRs and HLA-C alleles having the fewest. The study gave a list of 150 to 200 TCR beta chains associated with cytomegalovirus. Because counts were too low, roughly 17 rarely observed V segments, including chromosome 9 orphons, were left out of the earlier analysis of roughly 600 of the donors. In a later analysis, around 15,000 TCR beta sequences were associated with specific HLA alleles at a false discovery rate of 0.05. According to a later genetic analysis, donors in an Asian-associated ancestry cluster had fewer N-insertions in productive TCRs than the approximately 690-donor mean. A few of the identified cytomegalovirus-associated TCR beta chains were confirmed in vitro to be specific for cytomegalovirus antigens. A cluster of highly shared sequence variants was judged likely to be a technical artifact of the sequencing pipeline. In a later analysis, HLA-associated TCR beta chains were found to be more clonally expanded and to have lower generation probabilities than equally common non-associated chains. Immune exposure information for the cohort was limited to CMV serostatus. In an earlier analysis of some 500 of the donors, most TCR beta V segments appeared in productive rearrangements about 87% or about 30% of the time, broadly matching IMGT annotations. Sequencing depth was assumed to be roughly uniform across donors in the presence/absence analyses, though that assumption may not hold. A further reported finding was that TCR beta sequences accurately predicted the HLA-A and HLA-B alleles for most subjects in the first cohort. An association between a missense DCLRE1C variant and V-gene and J-gene trimming of TCR beta chains was found in a later genetic analysis and replicated in an independent cohort. Several of the top co-occurrence clusters appeared to be linked to parvovirus B19, influenza, CMV and Epstein-Barr virus, according to a later analysis. Because HLA typing was unavailable for some donors at each locus, only the typed subset was used in association tests. The classifier was reported to diagnose cytomegalovirus status with high specificity and sensitivity in both the original and validation cohorts. This cohort had only TCR beta chains sequenced, and the lack of alpha or paired-chain data limited which features could be detected.

In total, fewer than 750 healthy bone marrow donors made up the cohort. Cohort members were all nominally healthy when sampled, although unrecorded immune exposures were likely present. The donor tested CMV seronegative and was one of the 352 seronegative cohort members. Every donor gave a peripheral blood sample, and the peripheral blood mononuclear cells from that sample were used for TCR beta sequencing. The Qiagen DNeasy Blood Extraction Kit was used to extract genomic DNA from the blood cell samples. The library came from the immunoSEQ multiplex PCR assay. For the multiplex PCR, a mixture combining 60 forward primers for TCR Vbeta segments and 13 reverse primers for TCR Jbeta segments was used. The CDR3 region of rearranged TCR beta genes was amplified from genomic DNA by a multiplex PCR assay. On the Illumina HiSeq System, the amplified TCR beta libraries were sequenced as 87-base-pair reads. On the study's bioinformatics: In a later analysis, tens of millions of unique TCR beta chains were counted across the approximately 640 repertoires, and roughly 10 million of these chains were shared by at least two donors. A nearest-neighbor algorithm error-corrected the raw reads and collapsed the reads into unique sequences, merging closely related sequences to remove PCR and sequencing errors. V, D and J gene segments were assigned by aligning CDR3 sequences to IMGT reference sequences. For a sequence to be retained, a match of at least six nucleotides was required to both a V gene segment and a J gene segment. Rearrangements were called productive when the CDR3 lacked stop codons and stayed in frame with V and J; all others were non-productive. Following IMGT convention, CDR3 was defined as the stretch from the second conserved V-encoded cysteine to the conserved J-encoded phenylalanine. Sequences without an unambiguous match to a single V gene segment were excluded from the earlier analysis of about 600 of the donors. In an earlier analysis of some 590 of the donors, a V segment was called functional when productive rearrangements were above 56.7%, and segregating when the standard deviation between donors exceeded 5%. A statistical classification framework was built to diagnose cytomegalovirus status from the catalog of TCR beta chain sequences. V and J gene assignment, in a later analysis, came from comparing TCR nucleotide sequences with IMGT/GENE-DB human TR gene sequences. In a later analysis, CDR3 sequences and most-parsimonious VDJ recombination scenarios were assigned using the TCRdist pipeline. In a later analysis, each TCR beta chain was defined by its CDR3 amino acid sequence together with its V-gene family, and reads lacking a unique V-gene family were excluded. A later analysis removed 550 to 650 highly shared, low-generation-probability nucleotide sequences to deal with suspected cross-contamination and a sequencing artifact. In a later analysis, a clonal expansion index for each public chain was calculated from normalized within-repertoire ranks of inferred template counts. In a later analysis, generation probabilities were computed with a VDJ recombination model fitted to out-of-frame rearrangements, and the resulting probabilities were checked against IGoR. Hypergeometric tests were used in a later analysis to score TCR-TCR, TCR-HLA and TCR-CMV co-occurrence, with a repertoire-size bias correction applied to the TCR pairs. False discovery rates were estimated in a later analysis by permuting HLA or CMV assignments 20 times. In a later analysis, co-occurring TCRs were grouped using DBSCAN, and TCRdist sequence similarity was added for clustering within HLA-allele-positive subsets. For co-occurrence clustering, repertoires with fewer than 30,000 or more than 120,000 public chains were excluded, along with roughly 5 repertoires with anomalous nucleotide sharing. TCRdb re-hosts the immuneACCESS table, in-frame sequences only. Its copies lack some clones; in the studies checked, an unresolved V gene accounts for under half of them, and the cause for the rest is not known. V, J and clone size are taken as reported in that table, and D and trimming were inferred from the DNA itself. The sample has 110,000 to 150,000 clones on record, around 86% of them singletons. The top ten constitute 1.2% of the sample.

Worth noting for this clone: No antigen is known for it. Base qualities were left out, and no much larger clone turns up one base away.

The sample taken for sequencing was PBMCs. The TCR sequence derives from a female donor in good health and CMV-seronegative.

CDR3 region: CASSLLRDNEQFF. The nucleotide sequence is given as TGTGCCAGCAGCCTCCTCAGGGACAATGAGCAGTTCTTC. The chain links TRBV6-6 with TRBJ2-1; the D gene is perhaps TRBD1, from 5 matching bases. Its CDR3 holds 13 amino acids, cysteine through phenylalanine. Of all the DNA, just the CDR3 is kept, 39 bases in frame from base 1. The trim is 6 bases for V and 5 bases for J, with a gap of 11 bases between the germline ends. CDR1 and CDR2 were assigned from the germline V gene (reference sequence) as MNHNY and SVGAGI.